The 10 T cell receptor beta chains in this list originate from one sample, sequenced in a study of blood T cells in healthy people across ages. Primers used in a second PCR of roughly 6 to 12 cycles were a sample-barcoded 5' primer and a J-beta primer mix. TCRdb analysed the 5' RACE reads with MiXCR anew, one entry per CDR3 protein. The sample lists just over 800,000 distinct CDR3 sequences, under 80% occurring once. The sequenced sample consisted of blood. These TCRs come from a young man in good health.

This clonotype was observed a few times. This sequence joins TRBV4-2 and TRBJ2-1, with TRBD1 identical over 9 bases. Germline V CDR1 and CDR2: LGHNA, YNFKEQ. V shed 2 bases and J 3 bases; nucleotides not matched to a gene: 5. The CDR3 spans 16 residues. The CDR3 loop reads CASSQTGTGRYNEQFF. CDR3 bases: TGTGCCAGCAGCCAAACCGGGACAGGGCGCTACAATGAGCAGTTCTTC.

This rearrangement joins TRBV20-1 to TRBJ2-7; 8 nucleotides match TRBD1. The assigned J gene may be wrong: the sequence end matches TRBJ2-5 better. The CDR3 contains 13 residues. CDR1 and CDR2 from the germline V gene are DFQATT and SNEGSKA (reference sequence). CDR3 DNA sequence: TGCAGTGCACGGGGCAGGGGGCGTCAGACCCAGTACTTC. This sequence encodes CSARGRGRQTQYF.

The genes are TRBV10-3 and TRBJ2-5, with TRBD2 identical over 16 bases. Per the germline V gene, CDR1 is ENHRY and CDR2 is SYGVKD. The CDR3 consists of 15 residues. V shed 10 bases, J shed 11 bases, and the junction held 13 bases outside the gene matches. The DNA of the CDR3 is TGTGCCACATCAGGGACTAGCGGGGGGGGCAATGAGCAGTACTTC. Translated: CATSGTSGGGNEQYF.

The rearrangement joins TRBV12-3 or TRBV12-4 to TRBJ2-7, with TRBD2 as a possible D gene (5 bases). The CDR3 is 15 amino acids. V lost 8 bases and J 2 bases, leaving 19 bases between the germline ends. CDR3 amino acids: CASQAVRGTPYEQYF. CDR3 in DNA: TGTGCCAGCCAGGCGGTCCGGGGTACCCCCTACGAGCAGTACTTC.

Here the CDR3 DNA reads TGTGCCAGCAGCCCCTTGGACAATGAGCAGTTCTTC. Translation gives CASSPLDNEQFF. The chain combines TRBV7-9 with TRBJ2-1, with D unclear. Trimming took 5 bases from V and 5 from J, leaving 7 bases between them. Per germline, CDR1 SEHNR and CDR2 FQNEAQ (reference sequence). CDR3 length equals 12 residues.

The V and J genes are TRBV10-3 and TRBJ1-6; no definite D call. Trimming pared 3 bases from V and 6 bases from J, leaving 6 bases between. The V gene's germline CDR1 is ENHRY and CDR2 SYGVKD. The CDR3 extends over 13 amino acids. Written as DNA, the CDR3 is TGTGCCATCAGTGACAGGAGTAATTCACCCCTCCACTTT. Its translation: CAISDRSNSPLHF.

This clonotype occurred a few times. The rearrangement joins TRBV12-3 or TRBV12-4 to TRBJ2-7; 8 bases are a match to TRBD2. J gave up 1 base and V 4 bases, and 0 bases lay outside the gene matches. The CDR3 is 13 residues long. The CDR3 protein is CASSSSGSYEQYF. The DNA for the CDR3 is TGTGCCAGCAGTTCTAGCGGGTCCTACGAGCAGTACTTC.

This clonotype was picked up a small number of times. The CDR3: CASSLLGGTYEQYF. The DNA of the CDR3 is TGTGCCAGCAGCTTACTAGGGGGGACCTACGAGCAGTACTTC. The gene calls are TRBV7-3 and TRBJ2-7, with D perhaps TRBD1 or TRBD2 (6 bases each). Trimming took 2 bases from V and 2 from J, leaving 10 bases between them. Germline V gene data show CDR1 as SGHTA and CDR2 as FQGTGA. The length of the CDR3 is 14 residues. Using reference TRBV7-3 and TRBJ2-7 for the parts outside the CDR3, the full variable domain is GAGVSQTPSNKVTEKGKYVELRCDPISGHTALYWYRQSLGQGPEFLIYFQGTGAADDSGLPNDRFFAVRPEGSVSTLKIQRTERGDSAVYLCASSLLGGTYEQYFGPGTRLTVT.

V usage is TRBV7-9 and J usage is TRBJ2-2; D unresolved. Germline-derived CDR1 and CDR2 are SEHNR and FQNEAQ (reference sequence). This CDR3 contains 13 residues. V was trimmed by 8 bases and J by 0 bases, leaving 7 bases between them. The CDR3 reads CASVHANTGELFF. Here the CDR3 DNA reads TGTGCCAGCGTCCATGCGAACACCGGGGAGCTGTTTTTT.

This clonotype has a single count. The chain couples TRBV28 to TRBJ1-1; D not certain. Trimming left V 7 bases short and J 3 bases short, with 6 bases between. CDR3 length: 11 residues. The germline V gene encodes CDR1 MDHEN and CDR2 SYDVKM. The CDR3 region is CASKLYTEAFF. CDR3 DNA sequence: TGTGCCAGCAAATTGTACACTGAAGCTTTCTTT.